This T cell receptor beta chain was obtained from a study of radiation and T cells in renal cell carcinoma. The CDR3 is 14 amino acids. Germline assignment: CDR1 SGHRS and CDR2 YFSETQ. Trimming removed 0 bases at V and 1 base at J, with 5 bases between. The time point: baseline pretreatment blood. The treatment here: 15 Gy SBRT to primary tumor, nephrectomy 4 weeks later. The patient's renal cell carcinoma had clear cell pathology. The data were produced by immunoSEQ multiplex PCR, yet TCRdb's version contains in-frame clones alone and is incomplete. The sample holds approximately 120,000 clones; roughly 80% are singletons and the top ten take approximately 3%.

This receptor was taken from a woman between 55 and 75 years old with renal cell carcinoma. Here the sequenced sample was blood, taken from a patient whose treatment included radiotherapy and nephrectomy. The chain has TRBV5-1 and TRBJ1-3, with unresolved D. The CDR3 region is CASSLDPSGNTIYF. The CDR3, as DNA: TGCGCCAGCAGCTTGGATCCTTCTGGAAACACCATATATTTT.